The 16 T cell receptor beta chains presented below share a single source sample, sequenced in a study of blood T cell repertoires in COVID-19. The table came from immunoSEQ multiplex PCR; TCRdb's copy has only in-frame clones and leaves some out. The profile covers approximately 69,000 clones, with 70% to 90% appearing a single time and roughly 28% taken by the ten largest. Specimen: peripheral blood. These receptors all come from a man aged 50 to 60 with acute or convalescent COVID-19.

The chain employs TRBV3-1 (or the pseudogene TRBV3-2) and TRBJ2-2, with 10 nucleotides matching TRBD1. Germline V CDR1 and CDR2: LGHDT, YNNKEL (reference sequence). The CDR3 runs 16 residues. The ends lost 5 bases at V and 2 bases at J; junction bases unmatched: 5. The CDR3 loop reads CASSGRDRGNTGELFF. In nucleotides, the CDR3 is TGTGCCAGCAGCGGCCGGGACAGGGGCAACACCGGGGAGCTGTTTTTT.

The chain carries TRBV10-3 and TRBJ1-5; D not resolved. The germline CDR1 and CDR2 sequences are ENHRY and SYGVKD. The CDR3 totals 15 residues. V dropped 3 bases and J dropped 2 bases, with 11 bases sitting between them. This CDR3 reads CAISDSGSGNQPQHF. The CDR3 DNA reads as TGTGCCATCAGTGATTCGGGGTCGGGCAATCAGCCCCAGCATTTT.

V and J are TRBV6-1 and TRBJ1-2; the D gene is possibly TRBD1 (6 bases). Trimming removed 3 bases from V and 6 bases from J, with 14 bases in between. This CDR3 spans 14 amino acids. Looked up from germline, CDR1 is MNHNS and CDR2 is SASEGT. The CDR3 region is CASSDPGVGHGYTF. In DNA form, the CDR3 reads TGTGCCAGCAGTGATCCAGGGGTTGGGCATGGCTACACCTTC.

The chain has TRBV5-1 and TRBJ2-1; 12 nucleotides line up with TRBD2. The V gene end was trimmed by 4 bases and the J gene end by 5 bases; junction bases not matched to a gene: 4. This CDR3 contains 15 residues. Germline V gene data show CDR1 as SGHRS and CDR2 as YFSETQ. This chain's CDR3 is CASSLGLAGNNEQFF. DNA for the CDR3: TGCGCCAGCAGCCTCGGACTAGCGGGGAACAATGAGCAGTTCTTC.

The table lists this clone with a few counts. This chain links TRBV7-3 with TRBJ1-1; 8 bases agree with TRBD1. Germline lookup yields CDR1 SGHTA and CDR2 FQGTGA. The CDR3 has 15 residues. J lost 4 bases, V lost 2 bases, and 6 bases had no gene match. The CDR3 region is CASSLGQGGITEAFF. DNA for the CDR3: TGTGCCAGCAGCTTAGGACAGGGTGGTATCACTGAAGCTTTCTTT.

The chain combines TRBV7-9 with TRBJ2-7; 7 bases match TRBD1. The CDR3 runs 13 residues. V gave up 4 bases and J gave up 6 bases; unmatched junction bases: 6. Per the germline V gene, CDR1 is SEHNR and CDR2 is FQNEAQ (reference sequence). DNA for the CDR3: TGTGCCAGCAGCTCGACAGGGTCTCTCGAGCAGTACTTC. Amino acid sequence: CASSSTGSLEQYF.

The chain combines TRBV2 with TRBJ1-6; 8 bases map to TRBD1. J lost 5 bases, V lost 5 bases, and 5 bases had no gene match. The CDR3 contains 15 residues. Germline V gene lookup returns CDR1 SNHLY and CDR2 FYNNEI. The DNA for the CDR3 is TGTGCCAGCAGTAAGGACAGGGTGGATAATTCACCCCTCCACTTT. Amino acid sequence: CASSKDRVDNSPLHF.

This chain joins TRBV6-5 and TRBJ2-7; 10 nucleotides agree with TRBD1. The CDR3 is made up of 13 amino acids. In germline, CDR1 is MNHEY, CDR2 SVGAGI. V gave up 8 bases and J gave up 7 bases; unmatched junction bases: 8. CDR3 amino acids: CASRGQGRREQYF. CDR3 bases: TGTGCCAGCCGGGGACAGGGGAGGAGGGAGCAGTACTTC.

This clone was seen only a few times. CDR3 coding DNA: TGTGCCAGTAGTACCTCGTCGGCAGGGGGCTACGAGCAGTACTTC. Translating gives CASSTSSAGGYEQYF. V and J are TRBV19 and TRBJ2-7; 7 bases match TRBD1. This CDR3 region has 15 residues. Per the germline V gene, CDR1 is LNHDA and CDR2 is SQIVND (reference sequence). V gave up 4 bases and J gave up 3 bases; unmatched junction bases: 9.

In this sample, this clone turned up many times. The J gene is TRBJ2-7, the V gene TRBV7-9, with a possible D match to TRBD1 (6 bases). Trimming stripped 1 base from V and 2 bases from J, with 9 bases between. The germline V gene has CDR1 SEHNR and CDR2 FQNEAQ (reference sequence). This CDR3 has 14 residues. CDR3 in amino acids: CASSLVGQTYEQYF. CDR3 bases: TGTGCCAGCAGCTTAGTGGGACAAACCTACGAGCAGTACTTC.

The chain uses TRBV6-5 and TRBJ2-7; tentative D call: TRBD1 (6 bases). Looked up from germline, CDR1 is MNHEY and CDR2 is SVGAGI. There are 14 residues in the CDR3. V was pared by 0 bases and J by 2 bases, with 8 bases between. The CDR3 bases are TGTGCCAGCAGTTACTCGGGGGCCACCTACGAGCAGTACTTC. It yields the protein CASSYSGATYEQYF.

The V and J genes are TRBV3-1 (or the pseudogene TRBV3-2) and TRBJ2-1; 7 nucleotides line up with TRBD1. From germline, CDR1 is LGHDT and CDR2 YNNKEL (reference sequence). With V trimmed by 5 bases and J by 5 bases, 9 bases remained unmatched. The CDR3 totals 15 residues. CDR3 bases: TGTGCCAGCAGCTTGACAGGGCGCGTAAACAATGAGCAGTTCTTC. Residues: CASSLTGRVNNEQFF.

This CDR3 reads CASGTSGGPRETQYF. The CDR3 DNA reads as TGTGCCAGCGGGACTAGCGGGGGACCCCGGGAGACCCAGTACTTC. V and J are TRBV19 and TRBJ2-5; 14 bases map to TRBD2. The CDR3 is made up of 15 amino acids. CDR1 and CDR2 (germline): LNHDA, SQIVND (reference sequence). The J segment lost 5 bases and the V segment lost 9 bases, leaving 8 bases of the junction unmatched.

The chain employs TRBV5-6 and TRBJ2-7; possible D gene TRBD2, 6 bases. Germline-derived CDR1 and CDR2 are SGHDT and YYEEEE. The V end was cut by 6 bases, the J end by 0 bases, with 13 bases between. The CDR3 loop spans 14 amino acids. The DNA of the CDR3 is TGTGCCAGCATCCTGGGGGGTAGCTCCTACGAGCAGTACTTC. The encoded protein is CASILGGSSYEQYF.

The chain links TRBV19 to TRBJ1-1; the D gene is possibly TRBD1 (6 bases). In germline, CDR1 is LNHDA, CDR2 SQIVND (reference sequence). Trimming removed 4 bases from V and 1 base from J, with 13 bases in between. The CDR3 is 15 amino acids. CDR3 protein: CASSTPTGTNTEAFF. In DNA form, the CDR3 reads TGTGCCAGTAGTACCCCGACAGGAACGAACACTGAAGCTTTCTTT.

This sequence joins TRBV7-9 and TRBJ1-1, with 7 bases aligning to TRBD1. With V trimmed by 5 bases and J by 3 bases, 15 bases remained unmatched. This CDR3 region has 17 residues. The germline gives CDR1 SEHNR, CDR2 FQNEAQ (reference sequence). The CDR3 sequence: CASSKAPISTGYTEAFF. The CDR3 DNA is TGTGCCAGCAGCAAGGCCCCCATCTCGACAGGGTACACTGAAGCTTTCTTT.